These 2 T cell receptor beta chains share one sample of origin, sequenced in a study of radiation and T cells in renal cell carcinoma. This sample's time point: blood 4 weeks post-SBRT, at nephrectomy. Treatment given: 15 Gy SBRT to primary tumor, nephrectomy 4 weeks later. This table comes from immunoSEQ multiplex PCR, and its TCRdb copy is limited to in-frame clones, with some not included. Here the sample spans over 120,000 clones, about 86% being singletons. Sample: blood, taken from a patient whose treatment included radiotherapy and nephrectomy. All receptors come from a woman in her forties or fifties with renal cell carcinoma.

CDR3 in amino acids: CASSGTGALNEKLFF. In nucleotides, the CDR3 is TGTGCCAGCAGTGGTACAGGGGCCCTTAATGAAAAACTGTTTTTT. The V and J genes are TRBV28 and TRBJ1-4; 7 positions match TRBD1. J lost 4 bases, V lost 5 bases, and 7 bases had no gene match. The CDR3 loop spans 15 amino acids. Germline V gene lookup returns CDR1 MDHEN and CDR2 SYDVKM.

This CDR3 reads CASRKTGTSTEAFF. DNA of the CDR3: TGTGCCAGCAGGAAGACAGGGACGAGCACTGAAGCTTTCTTT. The J gene is TRBJ1-1, the V gene TRBV6-1, with 7 nucleotides matching TRBD1. With 6 bases clipped from V and 4 bases from J, the junction kept 8 bases outside the gene matches. Germline CDR1 and CDR2: MNHNS and SASEGT. The CDR3 totals 14 residues.